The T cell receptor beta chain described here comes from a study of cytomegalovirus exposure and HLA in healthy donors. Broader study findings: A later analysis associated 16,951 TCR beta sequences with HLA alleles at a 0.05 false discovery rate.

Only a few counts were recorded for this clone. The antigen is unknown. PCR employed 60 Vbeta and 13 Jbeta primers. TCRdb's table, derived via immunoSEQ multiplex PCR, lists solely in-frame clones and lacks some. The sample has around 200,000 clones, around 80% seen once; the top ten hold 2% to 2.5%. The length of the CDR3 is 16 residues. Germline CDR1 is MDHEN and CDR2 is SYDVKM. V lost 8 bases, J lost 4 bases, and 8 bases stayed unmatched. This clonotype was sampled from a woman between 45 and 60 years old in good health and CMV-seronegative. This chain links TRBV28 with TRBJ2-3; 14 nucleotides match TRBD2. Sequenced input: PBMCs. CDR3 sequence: CASLSGLAGEADTQYF. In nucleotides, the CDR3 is TGTGCCAGCCTCTCGGGACTAGCGGGGGAGGCAGATACGCAGTATTTT. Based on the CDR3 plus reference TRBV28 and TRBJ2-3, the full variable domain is DVKVTQSSRYLVKRTGEKVFLECVQDMDHENMFWYRQDPGLGLRLIYFSYDVKMKEKGDIPEGYSVSREKKERFSLILESASTNQTSMYLCASLSGLAGEADTQYFGPGTRLTVL.